Sequencing of this T cell receptor beta chain was carried out in a study of shared clonotypes between healthy human individuals. In replicate PCRs of sorted subsets, roughly 210 ng DNA, tens of thousands of T cell genomes, was used. Libraries were prepared by immunoSEQ multiplex PCR; TCRdb keeps only in-frame clonotypes and omits some of them. The table includes millions of clones, around 96% detected once. The germline V gene encodes CDR1 MNHEY and CDR2 SVGAGI. V was shortened by 0 bases and J by 3 bases, with 15 bases between the two germline ends. This CDR3 region has 16 residues. Whole-study findings and limits: Shared clonotypes across all four donors exceeded non-shared ones in generation probability. Specimens sampled were limited to blood, with tissue repertoires likely differing.

Note on this clone: Its target is not known. The sample carries other DNA sequences with the same CDR3.

The naive CD8 subset, CD45RO-negative cells positively selected for CCR7, excluded terminally differentiated effector memory CD45RA+ cells. V usage is TRBV6-5 and J usage is TRBJ2-7, with D possibly being TRBD1 (6 bases). The sample taken for sequencing was naive CD8+ T cells sorted from blood. The receptor comes from a man aged 18 to 35 in good health. As DNA, the CDR3 is TGTGCCAGCAGTTACTCGATCGGGACAAGAAGCTACGAGCAGTACTTC. Translation: CASSYSIGTRSYEQYF.